The clone carrying this TCR beta chain has just a few counts. Its target is unknown. This specimen comes from a study of OX40 agonist ivuxolimab in advanced cancers. Findings of the study overall: Doses of 0.1 to 3.0 mg/kg were accompanied by clonal expansion of CD4+ and CD8+ blood T cells by week 6.

TCRdb's copy holds only in-frame clones and misses some; the assay was immunoSEQ multiplex PCR. The data hold about 48,000 clones, with 70% to 85% observed a single time. V lost 3 bases, J lost 1 base, and 10 bases lay in between. Germline CDR1 SGDLS, CDR2 YYNGEE. CDR3 size: 14 residues. This sequence was found in an adult with an advanced solid tumor such as melanoma, head and neck, liver or kidney cancer. This chain uses TRBV9 with TRBJ1-1, with a weak D call TRBD1 (5 bases). The material sequenced was CD4+ or CD8+ T cells sorted from blood, taken in a trial of the OX40 agonist ivuxolimab. The CDR3 coding sequence is TGTGCCAGCAGCGCCCCTAGGGGGAACACTGAAGCTTTCTTT. It specifies CASSAPRGNTEAFF. The full variable domain, rest sourced from reference TRBV9 and TRBJ1-1, is DSGVTQTPKHLITATGQRVTLRCSPRSGDLSVYWYQQSLDQGLQFLIQYYNGEERAKGNILERFSAQQFPDLHSELNLSSLELGDSALYFCASSAPRGNTEAFFGQGTRLTVV.